This entry features one T cell receptor (beta chain) sequence. Other nucleotide sequences from this sample produce the same CDR3. The participants were between roughly 18 and 100 years old and came from about two dozen US areas. In the original processing: Nucleated cell number was recorded as an estimate derived from reference gene primer amplification. Clones were sequenced by immunoSEQ multiplex PCR, and TCRdb holds only the in-frame ones, with some missing. That table furnishes V, J and clone size, whereas the DNA furnished D and trimming. This sample has approximately 300,000 clones; around 90% occur once, and the top ten carry 4% to 6%. This specimen comes from a study of blood T cell repertoires in COVID-19. In the study overall: Sample material is recorded as cDNA or gDNA derived from T cells, B-cell-depleted T cells, or PBMCs.

Germline CDR1 is SGHNT and CDR2 is YYREEE (reference sequence). The CDR3 extends over 14 amino acids. Trimming shortened V by 0 bases and J by 2 bases, and 6 bases separated the two germline ends. The sequence was collected from a man in his 60s who had recovered from COVID-19. This chain uses TRBV5-4 with TRBJ1-5; TRBD1 might be the D (6 bases). The specimen was PBMCs or T cells enriched from blood (not recorded which). Here the CDR3 reads CASSLAGGNQPQHF. DNA for the CDR3: TGTGCCAGCAGCTTGGCAGGGGGCAATCAGCCCCAGCATTTT.